The 20 T cell receptor beta chains below come from one sample, sequenced in a study of T cell responses to AZD1222 COVID-19 vaccine. Sequencing used immunoSEQ multiplex PCR; TCRdb keeps in-frame clones, though not all of them. The table shows about 150,000 clones, with about 86% occurring only once. The material sequenced was peripheral blood, taken 28 days after the second AZD1222 dose. The receptors were gathered from an adult who received the AZD1222 COVID-19 vaccine.

J is TRBJ2-7 and V is TRBV27; D is ambiguous. V was clipped by 6 bases and J by 0 bases, with 9 bases between them. Germline CDR1 is MNHEY and CDR2 is SMNVEV (reference sequence). This CDR3 is 13 amino acids long. The CDR3 spells CASSPVGSYEQYF. The CDR3 coding sequence is TGTGCCAGCAGCCCAGTAGGCTCCTACGAGCAGTACTTC.

V gene TRBV30 combines with J gene TRBJ1-1, with D perhaps matching TRBD1 (5 bases). The CDR3 loop spans 16 amino acids. CDR1 is GTSNPN, CDR2 SVGIG, per germline (reference sequence). The V gene lost 0 bases and the J gene lost 1 base, with 15 bases spanning the gap. The CDR3 region has the DNA TGTGCCTGGAGTGTCTGGGGGGAGCCCAAGAACACTGAAGCTTTCTTT. Its translation is CAWSVWGEPKNTEAFF.

CDR3 nucleotides: TGTGCCAGCAGTCTAACACAGGGAATGGGAGCAGATACGCAGTATTTT. It specifies CASSLTQGMGADTQYF. The chain employs TRBV27 and TRBJ2-3; possibly TRBD1 for D (6 bases). CDR1 and CDR2 from the germline V gene are MNHEY and SMNVEV (reference sequence). The CDR3 contains 16 residues. The V end was cut by 5 bases, the J end by 4 bases, with 19 bases between.

V and J are TRBV5-4 and TRBJ2-1; 9 nucleotides line up with TRBD2. The germline V gene has CDR1 SGHNT and CDR2 YYREEE (reference sequence). V shed 4 bases, J shed 7 bases, and the junction held 12 bases outside the gene matches. There are 16 residues in the CDR3. The CDR3 DNA is TGTGCCAGCAGCGACCCGATCGGCGGGAGGGTTAATGAGCAGTTCTTC. This translates into CASSDPIGGRVNEQFF.

This clone was seen a handful of times. The rearrangement uses TRBV6-5 and TRBJ2-7; a possible D gene is TRBD2 (6 bases). V lost 8 bases and J lost 1, with 15 bases in between. The CDR3 is 14 residues long. CDR1 and CDR2 from the germline V gene are MNHEY and SVGAGI. CDR3 sequence: CASSGGTESYEQYF. CDR3 coding DNA: TGTGCCAGCTCTGGCGGGACGGAATCCTACGAGCAGTACTTC.

The chain combines TRBV6-5 with TRBJ2-3; tentatively, D is TRBD1 or TRBD2 (5 bases each). Germline V CDR1 and CDR2: MNHEY, SVGAGI. Trimming cost V 0 bases and J 2 bases, with 12 bases left between them. There are 16 residues in the CDR3. CDR3 nucleotide sequence: TGTGCCAGCAGTTACTCTTTCGGGGCCTACACAGATACGCAGTATTTT. Translating gives CASSYSFGAYTDTQYF.

This chain uses TRBV7-8 with TRBJ2-2; no firm D call. The germline V gene has CDR1 SGHVS and CDR2 FQNEAQ. V was clipped by 0 bases and J by 6 bases, with 8 bases between them. The CDR3 covers 14 residues. CDR3 coding DNA: TGTGCCAGCAGCTTAGCGCTGACTCCCGGGGAGCTGTTTTTT. Translated: CASSLALTPGELFF.

The rearrangement uses TRBV6-5 and TRBJ2-7, with D maybe TRBD1 (6 bases). The CDR3 contains 12 residues. V gave up 11 bases and J gave up 0 bases, with 11 bases separating them. Germline V gene lookup returns CDR1 MNHEY and CDR2 SVGAGI. The CDR3 sequence: CAGGHRSYEQYF. CDR3 DNA: TGTGCCGGGGGACATCGCTCCTACGAGCAGTACTTC.

The chain joins TRBV19 to TRBJ1-2, with 8 bases that match TRBD1. J gave up 4 bases and V 6 bases, and 4 bases lay outside the gene matches. Germline V gene lookup returns CDR1 LNHDA and CDR2 SQIVND (reference sequence). The CDR3 consists of 13 residues. The CDR3 is CASRQGGSYGYTF. CDR3 coding DNA: TGTGCCAGTAGACAGGGGGGTTCCTATGGCTACACCTTC.

This chain connects TRBV27 to TRBJ1-5; D is undetermined. With 5 bases removed from V and 3 bases from J, the gap between germline ends came to 14 bases. CDR1 is MNHEY, CDR2 SMNVEV, per germline (reference sequence). The CDR3 is made up of 15 amino acids. In DNA, the CDR3 is TGTGCCAGCAGTCCCCAGGTGGGAACCAATCAGCCCCAGCATTTT. This sequence encodes CASSPQVGTNQPQHF.

The chain employs TRBV6-5 and TRBJ2-7; D gene unclear. Germline CDR1 reads MNHEY; CDR2 reads SVGAGI. CDR3 length equals 14 residues. The germline V and J ends were trimmed by 5 bases and 6 bases, with 17 bases remaining between them. The CDR3 nucleotides are TGTGCCAGCAGTAACAGCTACCTTACGGGCGAGCAGTACTTC. As protein: CASSNSYLTGEQYF.

V gene TRBV9 combines with J gene TRBJ2-3, with D maybe TRBD2 (5 bases). The germline CDR1 and CDR2 sequences are SGDLS and YYNGEE. The CDR3 has 10 amino acids. The ends were cut back, 3 bases at V and 10 bases at J, with 6 bases in the middle. CDR3 DNA: TGTGCCAGCAGCGGGGGAGCGCAGTATTTT. The encoded protein is CASSGGAQYF.

The chain has TRBV6-1 and TRBJ2-5; 9 nucleotides agree with TRBD1. Germline CDR1 MNHNS, CDR2 SASEGT. Trimming removed 0 bases from V and 7 bases from J; junction bases left unmatched: 12. The CDR3 has 17 amino acids. The CDR3 sequence is CASSEAGGQGPTGTQYF. CDR3 DNA sequence: TGTGCCAGCAGTGAAGCTGGGGGACAGGGCCCGACGGGGACCCAGTACTTC.

The chain is built from TRBV2 and TRBJ2-2; 7 positions agree with TRBD1. CDR1 is SNHLY and CDR2 is FYNNEI in the germline V gene. The CDR3 is 15 residues long. The ends lost 8 bases at V and 0 bases at J; junction bases unmatched: 6. The DNA for the CDR3 is TGTGCCAGCGCCGGGACAGCCTCGAACACCGGGGAGCTGTTTTTT. The encoded protein is CASAGTASNTGELFF.

The gene calls are TRBV5-1 and TRBJ2-1, with 7 bases matching TRBD2. This CDR3 spans 17 amino acids. Unmatched junction bases numbered 12, after V lost 4 bases and J lost 2 bases. CDR1 and CDR2 (germline): SGHRS, YFSETQ. CDR3 coding DNA: TGCGCCAGCAGCCCAAGCCGCGGGGGACCCCCCTACAATGAGCAGTTCTTC. The encoded protein is CASSPSRGGPPYNEQFF.

This clone was counted a single time. CDR3 sequence: CAWSVGAVEAFF. The CDR3 coding sequence is TGTGCCTGGAGTGTAGGGGCGGTAGAAGCTTTCTTT. The chain combines TRBV30 with TRBJ1-1, with D tentatively TRBD1 (5 bases). V was trimmed by 0 bases and J by 8 bases, leaving 10 bases between them. The length of the CDR3 is 12 residues. CDR1 is GTSNPN, CDR2 SVGIG, per germline (reference sequence).

Only a few counts were recorded for this clone. The V gene is TRBV27, the J gene TRBJ2-7; possible D gene TRBD2, 6 bases. V lost 6 bases, J lost 5 bases, and 11 bases lay in between. The CDR3 spans 12 residues. From germline, CDR1 is MNHEY and CDR2 SMNVEV (reference sequence). The CDR3 nucleotides are TGTGCCAGCAGCCCTAGGAGGGACGAGCAGTACTTC. Protein: CASSPRRDEQYF.

This clone was seen a few times. V gene TRBV4-1 combines with J gene TRBJ2-3, with D possibly called TRBD1 or TRBD2 (6 bases each). Germline CDR1 MGHRA, CDR2 YSYEKL. The V and J ends lost 0 bases and 2 bases respectively, with 15 bases between them. This CDR3 is built from 17 residues. The CDR3 here is CASSQDRGRPITDTQYF. CDR3 coding DNA: TGCGCCAGCAGCCAAGATCGGGGGCGGCCAATCACAGATACGCAGTATTTT.

The rearrangement uses TRBV27 and TRBJ2-6; D unclear. Trimming cost V 6 bases and J 1 base, with 10 bases left between them. Germline V CDR1 and CDR2: MNHEY, SMNVEV (reference sequence). This CDR3 is 15 amino acids long. CDR3 in amino acids: CASSPDPSGANVLTF. The CDR3 DNA is TGTGCCAGCAGCCCTGATCCATCTGGGGCCAACGTCCTGACTTTC.

This clone turned up a few times. The chain joins TRBV12-3 or TRBV12-4 to TRBJ1-1; D gene ambiguous. The CDR3 is made up of 13 amino acids. The V end was cut by 1 base, the J end by 3 bases, with 6 bases between. In DNA form, the CDR3 reads TGTGCCAGCAGTTTAGGCCGGTACACTGAAGCTTTCTTT. Its protein is CASSLGRYTEAFF.